This T cell receptor beta chain is drawn from a study of human T cells and chemical hapten exposure. Time point here: pre-sensitization, week 0. Treatment meaning: therapeutic diphenylcyclopropenone sensitization with weekly scalp DPC. From whole blood left unfractionated, total RNA was extracted. At least ten counts were recorded for this clonotype. Using its own MiXCR run on the RACE reads, TCRdb lists one record per CDR3 protein. The sample consists of tens of thousands of distinct CDR3 sequences, approximately 11% of them appearing once. The V and J ends lost 5 bases and 2 bases, in that order; junction bases with no gene match: 15. Germline CDR1 reads SEHNR; CDR2 reads FQNEAQ (reference sequence). This CDR3 region has 17 residues.

The specimen was whole blood, collected in connection with sensitization to the hapten diphenylcyclopropenone (DPC). The TCR originated in a woman aged 50 to 65 with alopecia areata. Some clones in this sample may be carry-over from other donors' samples. The chain employs TRBV7-9 and TRBJ2-7, with TRBD2 matching over 7 bases. CDR3 sequence: CASSQLSGTESAYEQYF. The CDR3 bases are TGTGCCAGCAGCCAACTCAGCGGGACCGAATCAGCCTACGAGCAGTACTTC.